The 18 T cell receptor beta chains below all came from one sample that was sequenced in a study of Graves' ophthalmopathy and Graves' hyperthyroidism. Amplification of the TCR beta CDR3 regions used RNA transcripts (as template). The library came from an HTBI-primed first-round RT-PCR and a second-round multiplex PCR. In TCRdb, the multiplex PCR reads were re-called with MiXCR into one record per CDR3 protein. This table holds roughly 500,000 distinct CDR3 sequences, approximately 14% found once. Sequencing used blood. The source is a woman in her 30s with Graves' ophthalmopathy.

This clonotype appeared many times. This sequence joins TRBV12-3 or TRBV12-4 and TRBJ1-2; the match to TRBD1 covers 8 bases. This CDR3 region has 15 residues. Trimming at V came to 6 bases and at J to 2 bases, leaving 8 bases not matched to a gene. The CDR3 protein is CASSLAGGSNYGYTF. The CDR3 bases are TGTGCCAGCAGCCTGGCAGGGGGCTCGAACTATGGCTACACCTTC.

To note about this clonotype: Since the CDR3 does not end with the conserved phenylalanine or tryptophan, this likely comes from a read error. The V and J genes are TRBV6-5 and TRBJ2-7; 8 positions match TRBD1. In germline, CDR1 is MNHEY, CDR2 SVGAGI. The CDR3 covers 17 residues. Germline trimming cut 0 bases from V and 3 bases from J; bases unmatched to any gene: 10. CDR3 in amino acids: CASSYSHGQGWGYEQYS. DNA for the CDR3: TGTGCCAGCAGTTACTCGCACGGACAGGGCTGGGGCTACGAGCAGTACTCC.

This clonotype was counted many times. The chain has TRBV27 and TRBJ2-7; a weak D match, TRBD2 (7 bases). Per germline, CDR1 MNHEY and CDR2 SMNVEV (reference sequence). V lost 5 bases and J 6 bases, leaving 14 bases between the germline ends. The CDR3 totals 13 residues. CDR3 loop: CASSPGGGTEQYF. The CDR3 nucleotides read TGTGCCAGCAGTCCGGGGGGCGGTACCGAGCAGTACTTC.

This clonotype was found many times. V gene TRBV7-3 combines with J gene TRBJ2-7; possible D gene TRBD2, 5 bases. This CDR3 has 14 amino acids. Germline CDR1 and CDR2: SGHTA and FQGTGA. V was clipped by 2 bases and J by 2 bases, with 10 bases between them. The CDR3 sequence is CASSLQPGTYEQYF. CDR3 sequence (DNA): TGTGCCAGCAGCTTACAGCCCGGGACCTACGAGCAGTACTTC.

This clonotype was counted many times. The chain recombines TRBV6-4 with TRBJ2-6; no firm D call. The CDR3 is made up of 11 amino acids. Germline lookup yields CDR1 MRHNA and CDR2 SNTAGT. The V end was cut by 3 bases, the J end by 6 bases, with 0 bases between. The CDR3 spells CASSEANVLTF. The DNA of the CDR3 is TGTGCCAGCAGTGAGGCCAACGTCCTGACTTTC.

This clonotype has at least ten counts. This rearrangement joins TRBV28 to TRBJ1-4; unclear D gene. V was clipped by 2 bases and J by 4 bases, with 11 bases between them. Per germline, CDR1 MDHEN and CDR2 SYDVKM. The CDR3 has 15 amino acids. DNA of the CDR3: TGTGCCAGCAGTTTAATGAGGGTTGTTAATGAAAAACTGTTTTTT. It specifies CASSLMRVVNEKLFF.

In this sample, this clonotype turned up many times. The chain employs TRBV6-5 and TRBJ1-5; D perhaps matches TRBD1 (5 bases). V lost 0 bases and J lost 6, with 9 bases in between. CDR1 and CDR2 (germline): MNHEY, SVGAGI. The CDR3 has 14 residues. For the CDR3, the DNA is TGTGCCAGCAGTTACTCCGTTGGGGGTCAGCCCCAGCATTTT. Amino acids: CASSYSVGGQPQHF.

This clonotype was seen repeatedly, ten times or more. J is TRBJ2-7 and V is TRBV11-2, with D unclear. Germline V gene sequence: CDR1 SGHAT, CDR2 FQNNGV. V was shortened by 5 bases and J by 6 bases, with 8 bases between the two germline ends. This CDR3 comprises 11 residues. As DNA, the CDR3 is TGTGCCAGCAGCAAGCCCAGCGAGCAGTACTTC. This sequence encodes CASSKPSEQYF.

At least ten counts were recorded for this clonotype. J is TRBJ2-7 and V is TRBV28, with D possibly being TRBD2 (6 bases). From germline, CDR1 is MDHEN and CDR2 SYDVKM. The CDR3 extends over 15 amino acids. With 1 base removed from V and 3 bases from J, the gap between germline ends came to 13 bases. The CDR3 loop is CASSLLGGGLYEQYF. CDR3 coding DNA: TGTGCCAGCAGTTTATTGGGTGGGGGACTCTACGAGCAGTACTTC.

This clonotype was recorded many times. This chain joins TRBV6-5 and TRBJ2-4; unclear D gene. There are 15 residues in the CDR3. The ends were cut back, 2 bases at V and 0 bases at J, with 8 bases in the middle. Germline V gene data show CDR1 as MNHEY and CDR2 as SVGAGI. In DNA form, the CDR3 reads TGTGCCAGCAGTTACGGGTCGTCAGCCAAAAACATTCAGTACTTC. Translated: CASSYGSSAKNIQYF.

This clonotype was seen at least ten times. The chain carries TRBV24-1 and TRBJ1-2; D might be TRBD1 (5 bases). The CDR3 spans 13 residues. Germline V lookup: CDR1 KGHDR, CDR2 SFDVKD. V dropped 8 bases and J dropped 4 bases, with 13 bases sitting between them. The CDR3 nucleotides read TGTGCCACCACGAGGGGTCCTGGCTATGGCTACACCTTC. Translation: CATTRGPGYGYTF.

This clonotype was seen repeatedly, ten times or more. CDR3 amino acids: CASSLGTSGRYEQYF. The CDR3, as DNA: TGTGCCAGCAGTTTAGGGACTAGCGGGCGCTACGAGCAGTACTTC. The chain links TRBV3-1 to TRBJ2-7, with TRBD2 matching over 12 bases. Trimming at V came to 6 bases and at J to 3 bases, leaving 6 bases not matched to a gene. Looked up from germline, CDR1 is LGHDT and CDR2 is YNNKEL (reference sequence). The CDR3 is 15 residues long.

At least ten counts were recorded for this clonotype. The gene calls are TRBV11-3 and TRBJ2-5; 8 bases are a match to TRBD2. Per the germline V gene, CDR1 is SGHNT and CDR2 is YENEEA. V was clipped by 2 bases and J by 0 bases; unmatched bases: 8. The CDR3 loop spans 17 amino acids. CDR3 nucleotide sequence: TGTGCCAGCAGCTTAAGGGCTAGCGGGTCGTACCAAGAGACCCAGTACTTC. It is translated as CASSLRASGSYQETQYF.

CDR3: CASSYDTSTDTQYF. CDR3 DNA: TGTGCCAGCAGTTATGACACTAGCACAGATACGCAGTATTTT. V usage is TRBV6-2 or TRBV6-3 and J usage is TRBJ2-3; D unclear. From germline, CDR1 is MNHEY and CDR2 SVGEGT. The CDR3 has 14 amino acids. The germline V and J ends were trimmed by 3 bases and 0 bases, with 7 bases remaining between them.

At least ten counts were recorded for this clonotype. The genes are TRBV19 and TRBJ1-1; 8 bases agree with TRBD1. The length of the CDR3 is 15 residues. From germline, CDR1 is LNHDA and CDR2 SQIVND (reference sequence). The trim removed 4 bases at V and 4 bases at J, leaving 8 bases unmatched. The CDR3 DNA reads TGTGCCAGTAGTACCTTCCAACAGGGGGGCACTGAAGCTTTCTTT. Translating gives CASSTFQQGGTEAFF.

This clonotype has more than one count but fewer than ten. The chain recombines TRBV7-9 with TRBJ1-1; TRBD1 is a possible D gene (6 bases). V lost 2 bases and J 0 bases, leaving 10 bases between the germline ends. In germline, CDR1 is SEHNR, CDR2 FQNEAQ (reference sequence). The CDR3 totals 15 residues. CDR3 region: CASSLTQGLNTEAFF. The CDR3 region has the DNA TGTGCCAGCAGCTTAACACAGGGCTTGAACACTGAAGCTTTCTTT. Full variable domain (remainder filled in from reference TRBV7-9 and TRBJ1-1): DTGVSQNPRHKITKRGQNVTFRCDPISEHNRLYWYRQTLGQGPEFLTYFQNEAQLEKSRLLSDRFSAERPKGSFSTLEIQRTEQGDSAMYLCASSLTQGLNTEAFFGQGTRLTVV.

Many counts were recorded for this clonotype. The genes are TRBV4-1 and TRBJ2-7, with a tentative D call TRBD2 (5 bases). This CDR3 comprises 18 residues. Germline V gives CDR1 MGHRA, CDR2 YSYEKL. The ends were cut back, 0 bases at V and 4 bases at J, with 22 bases in the middle. CDR3 bases: TGCGCCAGCAGCCAAGACGGCACACCGGGGTTAGCAAAGTACGAGCAGTACTTC. Amino acids: CASSQDGTPGLAKYEQYF.

CDR3 sequence: CAIGHGRGGYTF. In DNA form, the CDR3 reads TGTGCCATCGGACATGGGAGGGGTGGCTACACCTTC. This chain links TRBV6-1 with TRBJ1-2; tentatively, D is TRBD1 (5 bases). From germline, CDR1 is MNHNS and CDR2 SASEGT. Deletions cut 10 bases from V and 7 bases from J, with 16 bases between. CDR3 length: 12 amino acids.